A selection of T cell receptor beta chains follows, all from one sample in a study of blood T cell repertoires in COVID-19. Using immunoSEQ multiplex PCR, the repertoire was profiled, and TCRdb retains in-frame clones only, with some absent. The data contain some 240,000 clones, 81% of them singletons. The sequenced material came from peripheral blood. The receptors stem from a woman older than 75 with COVID-19, enrolled during active disease. The CDR3 runs from the conserved cysteine through the conserved F or W. D genes are given only for firm matches. The listing skips clone size in some rows; elsewhere it reads once, few, many or a size class.

NA,TRBJ1-2,NA,TRBV5-4,TGTGCCAGCAGCAACGACAGGAGTGGCTACACCTTC,CASSNDRSGYTF
NA,TRBJ1-2,NA,TRBV7-9,TGTGCCAGCAGCTTAGCGGGAGTCTATGGCTACACCTTC,CASSLAGVYGYTF
NA,TRBJ2-1,TRBD1,TRBV12-5,TGTGCTAGTGGCCAAGGGACAGGGCAAGGGAATGAGCAGTTCTTC,CASGQGTGQGNEQFF
few,TRBJ1-6,NA,TRBV30,TGTGCCTGGACCCCGGGACTTTATAATTCACCCCTCCACTTT,CAWTPGLYNSPLHF
NA,TRBJ1-2,TRBD1,TRBV6-1,TGTGCCAGCAGTGAAATTGGACAGGGTCGTGGCTACACCTTC,CASSEIGQGRGYTF
NA,TRBJ2-3,NA,TRBV5-1,TGCGCCAGCAGCTTGGGTGGCGGGGAACGAGATACGCAGTATTTT,CASSLGGGERDTQYF
NA,TRBJ2-7,NA,TRBV6-5,TGTGCCAGCAGTTACTACAGGGACGTAGGCGAGCAGTACTTC,CASSYYRDVGEQYF
NA,TRBJ2-7,TRBD1,TRBV6-5,TGTGCCAGCAGCTCGGGACAGGTCTTCTACGAGCAGTACTTC,CASSSGQVFYEQYF
NA,TRBJ1-4,NA,TRBV28,TGTGCCAGCAGTTGGGCCTTTAATGAAAAACTGTTTTTT,CASSWAFNEKLFF
NA,TRBJ1-5,NA,TRBV2,TGTGCCAGCAGTGCGCGTGAGAGAAGGCCCCAGCATTTT,CASSARERRPQHF
NA,TRBJ2-5,NA,TRBV14,TGTGCCAGCAGCCCAGCCGCGGGTAGCGGATACTTCCAAGAGACCCAGTACTTC,CASSPAAGSGYFQETQYF
few,TRBJ1-1,TRBD1,TRBV18,TGTGCCAGCACCAACAGGGGATCGGACACTGAAGCTTTCTTT,CASTNRGSDTEAFF
NA,TRBJ1-1,NA,TRBV28,TGTGCCACCGGGGGGAGGGACACTGAAGCTTTCTTT,CATGGRDTEAFF
few,TRBJ1-1,TRBD1,TRBV18,TGTGCCAGCTCAAAGACAGGGAAGGACACTGAAGCTTTCTTT,CASSKTGKDTEAFF
NA,TRBJ2-1,NA,TRBV18,TGTGCCAGCTCACCACAGAGAAATGAGCAGTTCTTC,CASSPQRNEQFF
NA,TRBJ2-1,NA,TRBV9,TGTGCCAGCAGCCGACTTTTACGGAATGAGCAGTTCTTC,CASSRLLRNEQFF